Below, one T cell receptor (beta chain) is given with its context. This record belongs to a study of blood T cell repertoires in COVID-19. About the study: Spain, Italy and the United States supplied samples that represented acute and convalescent COVID-19. PBMCs, B-cell-depleted T cells, or T cells were the source of the cDNA or gDNA that made up the material.

This CDR3 contains 18 residues. The V gene's germline CDR1 is SGHTS and CDR2 YDEGEE. V dropped 2 bases and J dropped 0; count of bases not matched to a gene: 10. Generated by immunoSEQ multiplex PCR, the TCRdb table keeps only in-frame clones and is missing some. The sample lists some 89,000 clones; around 85% were seen once. This receptor was identified in a man between 65 and 85 years old with acute or convalescent COVID-19. Sequenced material: peripheral blood. This chain connects TRBV5-8 to TRBJ2-1, with 8 bases that match TRBD2. The CDR3 nucleotides are TGTGCCAGCAGCTTCCCTGGAGGGCGGGGGGCCTCCTACAATGAGCAGTTCTTC. Encoded protein: CASSFPGGRGASYNEQFF.